This paragraph covers one T cell receptor beta chain sequence. The antigen is unknown. Sequencing templates came from extracted RNA that was reverse transcribed into cDNA. Method: immunoSEQ multiplex PCR; TCRdb's copy keeps in-frame clones and lacks some. The sample has about 160,000 clones, just over 65% seen once. Treatment defined: oral pan-JAK inhibitor, 5-10 mg twice daily. The sample belongs to a study of CD8+ T cells in alopecia areata. Study findings and constraints: As there was one nonresponder, how baseline CD8+ expansion relates to response remains uncertain.

With 4 bases removed from V and 4 bases from J, the gap between germline ends came to 16 bases. Germline V CDR1 and CDR2: SQVTM, ANQGSEA. The CDR3 is 14 amino acids. The sample was CD4+ T cells sorted from blood, taken at week 4, from a patient treated with tofacitinib. The rearrangement joins TRBV29-1 to TRBJ1-1; maybe TRBD1 (6 bases). The sequence was collected from a human donor with alopecia areata. The CDR3 bases are TGCAGCGTTGCGCGGCAGGGAGGGGGCACTGAAGCTTTCTTT. This translates into CSVARQGGGTEAFF.